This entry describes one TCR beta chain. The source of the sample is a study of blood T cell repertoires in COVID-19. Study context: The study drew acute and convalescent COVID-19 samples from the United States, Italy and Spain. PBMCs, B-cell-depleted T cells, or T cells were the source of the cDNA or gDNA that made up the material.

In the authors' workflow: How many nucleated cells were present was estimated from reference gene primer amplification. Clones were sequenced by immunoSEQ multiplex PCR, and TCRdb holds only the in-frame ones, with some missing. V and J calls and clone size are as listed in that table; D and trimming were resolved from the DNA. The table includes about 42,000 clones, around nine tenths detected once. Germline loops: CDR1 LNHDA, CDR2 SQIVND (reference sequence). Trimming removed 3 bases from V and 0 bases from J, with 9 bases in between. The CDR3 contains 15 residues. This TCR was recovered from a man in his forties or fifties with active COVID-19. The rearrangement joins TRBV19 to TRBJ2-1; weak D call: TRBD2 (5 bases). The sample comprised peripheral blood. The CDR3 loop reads CASSIQAGSYNEQFF. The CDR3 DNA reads TGTGCCAGTAGTATTCAGGCGGGCTCCTACAATGAGCAGTTCTTC. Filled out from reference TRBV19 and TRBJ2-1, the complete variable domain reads DGGITQSPKYLFRKEGQNVTLSCEQNLNHDAMYWYRQDPGQGLRLIYYSQIVNDFQKGDIAEGYSVSREKKESFPLTVTSAQKNPTAFYLCASSIQAGSYNEQFFGPGTRLTVL.